The T cell receptor (beta chain) described here comes from a study of radiotherapy plus CTLA-4 blockade in lung cancer. The study's findings and limits: Reports state that early shifts in blood T cell clones, with interferon-beta, best predicted response. Radiotherapy was combined with ipilimumab, and tumor-derived TCR clones then expanded in blood.

Trimming cost V 0 bases and J 6 bases; bases outside gene matches: 4. The length of the CDR3 is 14 residues. Germline CDR1 is SGHVS and CDR2 is FQNEAQ. The assay was immunoSEQ multiplex PCR, and TCRdb's table has in-frame clones only and misses some. The sample has just over 35,000 clones; approximately 85% are singletons. About this clone: What it binds is unknown.

Participants had chemo-refractory metastatic non-small-cell lung cancer and were treated with focal radiation plus ipilimumab CTLA-4 blockade. This sequence was found in a human donor with non-small cell lung cancer who had stable disease on radiotherapy plus ipilimumab. The sequences come from peripheral blood, collected from a patient treated with radiotherapy plus ipilimumab. V gene TRBV7-8 combines with J gene TRBJ2-7; 8 bases match TRBD2. The CDR3, as DNA: TGTGCCAGCAGCTTAGCGCCAGCGGGAGCCGAGCAGTACTTC. Protein: CASSLAPAGAEQYF.